Listed below are T cell receptor beta chains from one sample, sequenced in a study of blood T cell repertoires in COVID-19. Profiled with immunoSEQ multiplex PCR; TCRdb holds only in-frame clones, not every one. The table lists 250,000 or so clones, approximately 88% of them singletons, with roughly 6% in the top ten. The sample taken for sequencing was peripheral blood. These receptors all stem from a woman younger than 45 with COVID-19, enrolled during active disease. The CDR3 runs from the conserved cysteine through the conserved F or W. The order of the fields is V gene, D gene, J gene, clone size, CDR3 DNA, CDR3 protein. The D gene is left open where the match is weak. Where a row states a size, it is once, few, many or the class of an expanded clone; other rows omit it.

>TRBV9|-|TRBJ2-2|-
TGTGCCAGCAGCGGAACGGACTGGGCCGGGGAGCTGTTTTTT
CASSGTDWAGELFF
>TRBV6-5|-|TRBJ2-3|-
TGTGCCACAGGCAGGGATGGAGGGGATACGCAGTATTTT
CATGRDGGDTQYF
>TRBV19|-|TRBJ2-1|-
TGTGCCAGTAATAGGGGGAGGGGGAACAATGAGCAGTTCTTC
CASNRGRGNNEQFF
>TRBV18|TRBD1|TRBJ1-4|-
TGTGCCAGCTCACCAATCCGGGACAGGGTTGAAAAACTGTTTTTT
CASSPIRDRVEKLFF
>TRBV28|-|TRBJ1-6|-
TGTGCCAGCAGTTTTTCCAGAGGGACAAATAATTCACCCCTCCACTTT
CASSFSRGTNNSPLHF
>TRBV27|TRBD2|TRBJ2-1|-
TGTGCCAGCAGTTTAGGACTAGCGGGTTTCTACAATGAGCAGTTCTTC
CASSLGLAGFYNEQFF
>TRBV19|-|TRBJ1-2|-
TGTGCCAGTAGTATAGATAATGGCTACACCTTC
CASSIDNGYTF
>TRBV7-9|-|TRBJ2-2|-
TGTGCCAGCAGCTGGCAGGCCGGGGAGCTGTTTTTT
CASSWQAGELFF
>TRBV6-5|-|TRBJ2-1|-
TGTGCCAGCACTGGGGGGTACAATGAGCAGTTCTTC
CASTGGYNEQFF
>TRBV30|-|TRBJ1-5|-
TGTGCCTGGAGCCCAGGGGGCAATCAGCCCCAGCATTTT
CAWSPGGNQPQHF
>TRBV6-5|TRBD2|TRBJ2-5|-
TGTGCCACAAGACTAGCGGGGGTTGAGACCCAGTACTTC
CATRLAGVETQYF
>TRBV27|-|TRBJ1-5|-
TGTGCCAGCAGTCCCCTACAGGGTATTAGGGGTCAGCCCCAGCATTTT
CASSPLQGIRGQPQHF
>TRBV9|-|TRBJ1-6|-
TGTGCCAGCGGGCAGGGGTCCAATTCACCCCTCCACTTT
CASGQGSNSPLHF
>TRBV28|-|TRBJ1-2|-
TGTGCCAGCAGTCTCAGACAGGACCGAAACTATGGCTACACCTTC
CASSLRQDRNYGYTF
>TRBV18|TRBD1|TRBJ2-3|once
TGTGCCAGCTCATCGCTTGACAGGGGCGGTTCAGATACGCAGTATTTT
CASSSLDRGGSDTQYF
>TRBV4-1|TRBD1|TRBJ1-2|-
TGCGCCAGCAGCCAAGAAGGGGGCGAAGGCTATGGCTACACCTTC
CASSQEGGEGYGYTF
>TRBV6-5|TRBD1|TRBJ2-7|-
TGTGCCAGCAGCCGAACCGGGACAGGGGATGAGCAGTACTTC
CASSRTGTGDEQYF
>TRBV7-9|-|TRBJ2-7|-
TGTGCCAGCAGCCCCCCCCTCCCGCGGCGACGCAGCGACGAGCAGTACTTC
CASSPPLPRRRSDEQYF
>TRBV29-1|-|TRBJ2-6|-
TGCAGCGTTGAACAGGGGTACGGGGCCAACGTCCTGACTTTC
CSVEQGYGANVLTF
>TRBV11-2|-|TRBJ2-2|-
TGTGCCAGCGGCAGGGGGGTGAACACCGGGGAGCTGTTTTTT
CASGRGVNTGELFF
>TRBV9|-|TRBJ1-3|-
TGTGCCAGCAGCGTAAGAGGGGGAACTGGAAACACCATATATTTT
CASSVRGGTGNTIYF
>TRBV11-3|-|TRBJ2-1|-
TGTGCCAGCAGCATTTCAGGGGTGTACAATGAGCAGTTCTTC
CASSISGVYNEQFF
>TRBV19|-|TRBJ1-2|-
TGTGCCAGTAGTATAGCCCGGCGGCTGGGCTACACCTTC
CASSIARRLGYTF
>TRBV11-2|-|TRBJ1-2|-
TGTGCCAGCAGCAAAACAGTAATCATCTATGGCTACACCTTC
CASSKTVIIYGYTF
>TRBV5-8|-|TRBJ1-2|-
TGTGCCAGCAGCTTTCGCTCCGGGGGCTACACCTTC
CASSFRSGGYTF
>TRBV6-1|-|TRBJ2-4|-
TGTGCCAGCAGGGAATCCACAGGGATTAGAGGGGGAAACATTCAGTACTTC
CASRESTGIRGGNIQYF
>TRBV19|TRBD1|TRBJ1-2|-
TGTGCCAGTAGTGCTCAGACAGGGTATGGCTACACCTTC
CASSAQTGYGYTF
>TRBV14|TRBD1|TRBJ1-6|once
TGTGCCAGCAGCTACTTCAGGGGGAATTCACCCCTCCACTTT
CASSYFRGNSPLHF
>TRBV4-1|TRBD1|TRBJ1-2|-
TGCGCCAGCAGCCAATCTGGACAGGGGGTCTATGGCTACACCTTC
CASSQSGQGVYGYTF
>TRBV9|-|TRBJ2-3|-
TGTGCCAGCAGCGTAGTAGCTCGTCCCGATACGCAGTATTTT
CASSVVARPDTQYF
>TRBV28|-|TRBJ2-5|-
TGTGCCAGCAGTTTCGTCGAGAACAATCAGGGGGGCATTCAAGAGACCCAGTACTTC
CASSFVENNQGGIQETQYF
>TRBV6-2/TRBV6-3|-|TRBJ2-3|-
TGTGCCAGCAGTTACCGGCGGGGGCCTCAACCCTTCACAGATACGCAGTATTTT
CASSYRRGPQPFTDTQYF
>TRBV11-2|-|TRBJ2-7|-
TGTGCCAGCAGCTTAGCCTACTACGAGCAGTACTTC
CASSLAYYEQYF
>TRBV3-1/TRBV3-2|-|TRBJ1-6|-
TGTGCCAGCAGCCAAGTGGAAGGGAGGGGCCCCCTCCACTTT
CASSQVEGRGPLHF
>TRBV28|-|TRBJ1-2|-
TGTGCCAGCAGCCCCCTATTGCAGGGTAGCGGCTACACCTTC
CASSPLLQGSGYTF
>TRBV7-2|TRBD2|TRBJ2-1|-
TGTGCCAGCAGCTTAGTCGGGTGGGGACTAGCGGGGGTTGATGAGCAGTTCTTC
CASSLVGWGLAGVDEQFF
>TRBV13|-|TRBJ1-1|-
TGTGCCAGCAGCTTTGTTTCGGGGAACACTGAAGCTTTCTTT
CASSFVSGNTEAFF
>TRBV5-1|-|TRBJ2-3|once
TGCGCCAGCAGCCTACGGACAGCGTCATACACAGATACGCAGTATTTT
CASSLRTASYTDTQYF
>TRBV3-1/TRBV3-2|-|TRBJ2-7|-
TGTGCCAGCAGGACTACGGCAGCCTCCTCCTACGAGCAGTACTTC
CASRTTAASSYEQYF
>TRBV10-1|-|TRBJ2-3|-
TGCGCCAGCAGTGAGCCGGGGGGCCGCACAGATACGCAGTATTTT
CASSEPGGRTDTQYF
>TRBV11-3|TRBD1|TRBJ2-7|once
TGTGCCAGCAGCGAACGGACAGGGGAAGAGTACGAGCAGTACTTC
CASSERTGEEYEQYF